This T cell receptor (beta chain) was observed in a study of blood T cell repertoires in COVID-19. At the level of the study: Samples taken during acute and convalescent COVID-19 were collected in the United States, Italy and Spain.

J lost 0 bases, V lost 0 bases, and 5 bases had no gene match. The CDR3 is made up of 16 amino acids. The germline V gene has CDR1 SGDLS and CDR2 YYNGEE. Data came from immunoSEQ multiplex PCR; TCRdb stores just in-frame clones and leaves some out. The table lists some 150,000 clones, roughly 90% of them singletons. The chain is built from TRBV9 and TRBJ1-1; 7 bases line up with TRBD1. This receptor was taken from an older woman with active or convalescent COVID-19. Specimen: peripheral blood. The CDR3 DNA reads TGTGCCAGCAGCGTAGGTAACAGGGGTATGAACACTGAAGCTTTCTTT. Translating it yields CASSVGNRGMNTEAFF.